Listed here are 23 T cell receptor beta chains from one sample, sequenced in a study of blood T cell repertoires in COVID-19. The assay was immunoSEQ multiplex PCR, and TCRdb's table has in-frame clones only and misses some. This sample carries about 140,000 clones, 87% of them seen once, and the ten largest clones take roughly 12%. Sequenced: PBMCs or T cells enriched from blood (not recorded which). The receptors originated from a man aged 55 to 70 who had recovered from COVID-19.

As concerns this clone: Compared with germline, one end of the junction differs, possibly owing to a read error. The chain uses TRBV9 and TRBJ1-3, with 9 bases that match TRBD1. The CDR3 totals 17 residues. Per the germline V gene, CDR1 is SGDLS and CDR2 is YYNGEE. The CDR3 bases are TGTGCCAGCAGCCGACAGGGGGAGATCGGTCCCGGAAATACCATATATTTT. Translated: CASSRQGEIGPGNTIYF.

The rearrangement links TRBV5-1 to TRBJ1-5; D is ambiguous. The CDR3 loop spans 15 amino acids. Trimming removed 6 bases at V and 0 bases at J, with 13 bases between. Germline values: CDR1 SGHRS, CDR2 YFSETQ. The CDR3 coding sequence is TGCGCCAGCAAGAGGAACGAAAATAGCAATCAGCCCCAGCATTTT. This translates into CASKRNENSNQPQHF.

This clone was found once. The chain links TRBV24-1 to TRBJ1-2, with D possibly being TRBD1 (5 bases). V was trimmed by 7 bases and J by 3 bases, leaving 17 bases between them. Germline CDR1 KGHDR, CDR2 SFDVKD. CDR3 length: 15 amino acids. The CDR3 DNA is TGTGCCACCAGCAGCTCACAGGTACAGCACTATGGCTACACCTTC. As protein: CATSSSQVQHYGYTF.

The gene calls are TRBV6-5 and TRBJ1-1; TRBD1 aligns across 10 bases. CDR1 and CDR2 from the germline V gene are MNHEY and SVGAGI. The V segment lost 8 bases and the J segment 4 bases; nucleotides outside the gene matches: 10. There are 15 residues in the CDR3. The chain's CDR3 is CASVTTGTGATEAFF. The CDR3, as DNA: TGTGCCAGCGTAACAACCGGGACAGGGGCCACTGAAGCTTTCTTT.

V and J are TRBV5-4 and TRBJ2-7, with D uncertain. Trimming pared 4 bases from V and 6 bases from J, leaving 14 bases between. The CDR3 extends over 13 amino acids. Germline V lookup: CDR1 SGHNT, CDR2 YYREEE (reference sequence). The CDR3 DNA reads TGTGCCAGCAGCCAGAAAGGAAGCGCCGAGCAGTACTTC. Protein sequence: CASSQKGSAEQYF.

This clone was observed once. CDR3 in amino acids: CASSPRTGGPRGTGELFF. The CDR3 DNA follows: TGTGCCAGTAGTCCCAGGACAGGGGGGCCCAGGGGCACCGGGGAGCTGTTTTTT. The V gene is TRBV19, the J gene TRBJ2-2; 10 positions match TRBD1. The CDR3 spans 18 residues. From germline, CDR1 is LNHDA and CDR2 SQIVND (reference sequence). Trimming removed 5 bases from V and 4 bases from J; junction bases left unmatched: 13.

The rearrangement links TRBV11-2 to TRBJ2-2; 10 bases match TRBD2. Germline trimming cut 4 bases from V and 6 bases from J; bases unmatched to any gene: 5. Germline V gives CDR1 SGHAT, CDR2 FQNNGV. This CDR3 contains 15 residues. Here the CDR3 DNA reads TGTGCCAGCAGCTATAAAGGGACTAGCGCCGGGGAGCTGTTTTTT. Its translation: CASSYKGTSAGELFF.

The J gene is TRBJ2-2, the V gene TRBV5-1; D may be TRBD2 (5 bases). Trimming left V 7 bases short and J 5 bases short, with 12 bases between. This CDR3 comprises 13 residues. Germline lookup yields CDR1 SGHRS and CDR2 YFSETQ. The CDR3 sequence is CASRGDVTGELFF. CDR3 coding DNA: TGCGCCAGCCGGGGTGACGTAACCGGGGAGCTGTTTTTT.

This sequence joins TRBV28 and TRBJ2-1; TRBD2 matches 9 bases. Trimming cost V 5 bases and J 9 bases; bases outside gene matches: 11. Germline values: CDR1 MDHEN, CDR2 SYDVKM. This CDR3 is 15 amino acids long. The CDR3 region is CASSAPGRGGTEQFF. The DNA for the CDR3 is TGTGCCAGCAGTGCCCCGGGGCGGGGGGGCACTGAGCAGTTCTTC.

V is TRBV7-6 and J is TRBJ2-1, with a tentative D call TRBD2 (7 bases). Per germline, CDR1 SGHVS and CDR2 FNYEAQ. The ends were cut back, 7 bases at V and 7 bases at J, with 14 bases in the middle. This CDR3 is 13 amino acids long. CDR3 nucleotide sequence: TGTGCCAGCACCTACGGGGGGCCAAATGAGCAGTTCTTC. This encodes CASTYGGPNEQFF. Drawing the rest from reference TRBV7-6 and TRBJ2-1, the complete variable domain is GAGVSQSPRYKVTKRGQDVALRCDPISGHVSLYWYRQALGQGPEFLTYFNYEAQQDKSGLPNDRFSAERPEGSISTLTIQRTEQRDSAMYRCASTYGGPNEQFFGPGTRLTVL.

The chain is built from TRBV19 and TRBJ1-5, with D possibly being TRBD1 (6 bases). Germline V gene sequence: CDR1 LNHDA, CDR2 SQIVND (reference sequence). V lost 3 bases and J 0 bases, leaving 9 bases between the germline ends. The CDR3 is 15 amino acids. CDR3 region: CASSIRGNSNQPQHF. The DNA for the CDR3 is TGTGCCAGTAGTATCAGGGGAAATAGCAATCAGCCCCAGCATTTT.

The chain is built from TRBV18 and TRBJ1-5; D is unclear. Trimming stripped 3 bases from V and 3 bases from J, with 6 bases between. The CDR3 spans 13 residues. Germline CDR1 KGHSH, CDR2 LQKENI. The chain's CDR3 is CASSPNVNQPQHF. The CDR3 nucleotides read TGTGCCAGCTCACCCAATGTCAATCAGCCCCAGCATTTT. Full variable domain (remainder filled in from reference TRBV18 and TRBJ1-5): NAGVMQNPRHLVRRRGQEARLRCSPMKGHSHVYWYRQLPEEGLKFMVYLQKENIIDESGMPKERFSAEFPKEGPSILRIQQVVRGDSAAYFCASSPNVNQPQHFGDGTRLSIL.

V is TRBV6-6 and J is TRBJ2-6; D is unresolved. With 10 bases removed from V and 3 bases from J, the gap between germline ends came to 7 bases. CDR3 length: 12 amino acids. From germline, CDR1 is MNHNY and CDR2 SVGAGI (reference sequence). Written as DNA, the CDR3 is TGTGCCACCTCGGGTGGGGCCAACGTCCTGACTTTC. Its protein is CATSGGANVLTF.

CDR3: CASSSWGFQYF. The CDR3 DNA reads as TGTGCCAGCAGTTCATGGGGCTTTCAGTACTTC. The chain has TRBV28 and TRBJ2-4, with D perhaps matching TRBD1 (5 bases). Germline CDR1 reads MDHEN; CDR2 reads SYDVKM. The CDR3 runs to 11 residues. The V end lost 4 bases, the J end lost 11 bases, and 9 bases lay between the germline ends.

The rearrangement joins TRBV27 to TRBJ1-6; 8 bases agree with TRBD1. Trimming took 3 bases from V and 7 from J; bases not matched to a gene: 5. The germline V gene has CDR1 MNHEY and CDR2 SMNVEV (reference sequence). This CDR3 comprises 15 residues. This chain's CDR3 is CASSFAGQGNSPLHF. The DNA for the CDR3 is TGTGCCAGCAGTTTTGCAGGACAGGGCAATTCACCCCTCCACTTT.

The chain is built from TRBV15 and TRBJ2-7; a weak D match, TRBD1 (6 bases). The CDR3 contains 15 residues. V lost 1 base and J lost 2, with 12 bases in between. The V gene's germline CDR1 is LNHNV and CDR2 YYDKDF (reference sequence). CDR3 nucleotide sequence: TGTGCCACCAGCAGAGCCCCGACAGGTGCCTACGAGCAGTACTTC. Protein product: CATSRAPTGAYEQYF.

The chain uses TRBV29-1 and TRBJ1-2; 8 bases align to TRBD1. J lost 6 bases, V lost 5 bases, and 11 bases had no gene match. The CDR3 totals 14 residues. The germline V gene has CDR1 SQVTM and CDR2 ANQGSEA. CDR3 bases: TGCAGCGTTTTAGCAGGGGGCGCCTCTAATGGCTACACCTTC. Translated, it gives CSVLAGGASNGYTF.

This clone was counted once. This sequence joins TRBV2 and TRBJ1-2; 7 positions agree with TRBD1. Germline CDR1 SNHLY, CDR2 FYNNEI. V shed 6 bases and J 8 bases; nucleotides not matched to a gene: 6. This CDR3 is built from 12 residues. This CDR3 is CASSRDRAGYTF. For the CDR3, the DNA is TGTGCCAGCAGCCGCGACAGGGCGGGCTACACCTTC. Full variable domain (rest looked up from reference TRBV2 and TRBJ1-2): EPEVTQTPSHQVTQMGQEVILRCVPISNHLYFYWYRQILGQKVEFLVSFYNNEISEKSEIFDDQFSVERPDGSNFTLKIRSTKLEDSAMYFCASSRDRAGYTFGSGTRLTVV.

As to this clone: The junction departs from the called germline gene at one end, perhaps through a read error. This rearrangement joins TRBV4-1 to TRBJ2-5; a weak D match, TRBD2 (6 bases). Germline V gene data show CDR1 as MGHRA and CDR2 as YSYEKL. CDR3 length: 14 residues. The CDR3 sequence is CASSQGLRGETQYF. The CDR3 DNA sequence: TGCGCCAGCAGTCAAGGACTACGAGGAGAGACCCAGTACTTC.

The J gene is TRBJ2-1, the V gene TRBV18; D remains ambiguous. V lost 2 bases and J lost 8, with 10 bases in between. Germline values: CDR1 KGHSH, CDR2 LQKENI. The CDR3 is made up of 13 amino acids. CDR3: CASSPKIGDEQFF. In DNA, the CDR3 is TGTGCCAGCTCACCAAAAATCGGAGATGAGCAGTTCTTC.

The rearrangement links TRBV24-1 to TRBJ2-4; 8 nucleotides line up with TRBD2. Germline loops: CDR1 KGHDR, CDR2 SFDVKD. V was clipped by 3 bases and J by 2 bases; unmatched bases: 2. This CDR3 has 15 residues. This CDR3 is CATSDSGRTKNIQYF. The CDR3 nucleotides read TGTGCCACCAGTGATAGCGGGAGAACCAAAAACATTCAGTACTTC.

The chain has TRBV6-5 and TRBJ2-7, with D tentatively TRBD1 (5 bases). CDR1 is MNHEY and CDR2 is SVGAGI in the germline V gene. The CDR3 spans 11 residues. V was trimmed by 6 bases and J by 6 bases, leaving 9 bases between them. The DNA for the CDR3 is TGTGCCAGCAGGCAGGGAACCGAGCAGTACTTC. Its translation: CASRQGTEQYF.

V and J are TRBV9 and TRBJ2-1, with 8 nucleotides matching TRBD2. V shed 0 bases, J shed 6 bases, and the junction held 14 bases outside the gene matches. Germline V gene data show CDR1 as SGDLS and CDR2 as YYNGEE. CDR3 length: 18 residues. The DNA of the CDR3 is TGTGCCAGCAGCGTAGTCCCTTTTACCGGGACTAGTGTCAATGAGCAGTTCTTC. Protein product: CASSVVPFTGTSVNEQFF. Complete variable domain (other parts from reference TRBV9 and TRBJ2-1): DSGVTQTPKHLITATGQRVTLRCSPRSGDLSVYWYQQSLDQGLQFLIQYYNGEERAKGNILERFSAQQFPDLHSELNLSSLELGDSALYFCASSVVPFTGTSVNEQFFGPGTRLTVL.